This passage covers 31 T cell receptor beta chains from one sample sequenced in a study of OX40 agonist ivuxolimab in advanced cancers. Clones were sequenced by immunoSEQ multiplex PCR, and TCRdb holds only the in-frame ones, with some missing. The sample shows approximately 45,000 clones, roughly 87% of them seen only once. The specimen comprised CD4+ or CD8+ T cells sorted from blood, sampled in a trial of the OX40 agonist ivuxolimab. The receptors were sampled from an adult with an advanced solid tumor such as melanoma, head and neck, liver or kidney cancer.

The chain is built from TRBV13 and TRBJ1-5; D is undetermined. Germline V gene data show CDR1 as PRHDT and CDR2 as FYEKMQ (reference sequence). V lost 5 bases, J lost 6 bases, and 8 bases lay in between. There are 12 residues in the CDR3. CDR3 in DNA: TGTGCCAGCAGCCCCCATGGTCAGCCCCAGCATTTT. Residues: CASSPHGQPQHF.

This clone appeared once. Different DNA sequences within this sample yield the same CDR3. J is TRBJ2-7 and V is TRBV29-1, with 9 positions matching TRBD1. Germline V gene data show CDR1 as SQVTM and CDR2 as ANQGSEA. The CDR3 has 12 amino acids. The V and J ends lost 6 bases and 3 bases, in that order; junction bases with no gene match: 3. The CDR3 protein is CSVEGQGYEQYF. DNA for the CDR3: TGCAGCGTCGAGGGACAGGGCTACGAGCAGTACTTC.

The chain employs TRBV27 and TRBJ2-3, with 9 bases fitting TRBD1. After removal of 5 bases from V and 4 bases from J, the junction contained 7 bases not matched to a gene. The CDR3 contains 15 residues. CDR1 is MNHEY, CDR2 SMNVEV, per germline (reference sequence). CDR3 loop: CASSADRGYADTQYF. The CDR3 bases are TGTGCCAGCAGTGCGGACAGGGGTTACGCAGATACGCAGTATTTT.

V usage is TRBV6-6 and J usage is TRBJ2-7; 7 bases match TRBD1. Unmatched junction bases numbered 9, after V lost 0 bases and J lost 4 bases. The CDR3 loop spans 16 amino acids. Germline CDR1 is MNHNY and CDR2 is SVGAGI (reference sequence). This CDR3 is CASSYSEAGGMYEQYV. The CDR3 coding sequence is TGTGCCAGCAGTTACTCGGAGGCAGGGGGTATGTACGAGCAGTACGTC.

J is TRBJ2-1 and V is TRBV4-2; no definite D call. The CDR3 contains 16 residues. Trimming stripped 4 bases from V and 3 bases from J, with 16 bases between. In germline, CDR1 is LGHNA, CDR2 YNFKEQ. The CDR3 coding sequence is TGTGCCAGCAGCCGGAACGACGCTTACTACTACAATGAGCAGTTCTTC. It specifies CASSRNDAYYYNEQFF.

J is TRBJ2-7 and V is TRBV10-3, with D uncertain. CDR1 ENHRY and CDR2 SYGVKD come from the germline V gene. The CDR3 has 12 residues. Trimming pared 11 bases from V and 5 bases from J, leaving 16 bases between. CDR3 bases: TGTGCCCTCCGGACGGGCAATGACGAGCAGTACTTC. Encoded protein: CALRTGNDEQYF.

The V call is TRBV28, the J call TRBJ2-7; 7 nucleotides align to TRBD1. The germline gives CDR1 MDHEN, CDR2 SYDVKM. The CDR3 sequence is 13 residues long. Unmatched junction bases numbered 7, after V lost 8 bases and J lost 3 bases. The CDR3 DNA reads TGTGCCAGCGGGCCGACAGGGTTCTACGAGCAGTACGTC. Translation gives CASGPTGFYEQYV.

The chain links TRBV9 to TRBJ2-2; the D is unclear. Per the germline V gene, CDR1 is SGDLS and CDR2 is YYNGEE. There are 12 residues in the CDR3. The V end was cut by 0 bases, the J end by 8 bases, with 5 bases between. The CDR3 sequence is CASSVVAGELFF. In nucleotides, the CDR3 is TGTGCCAGCAGCGTAGTAGCTGGGGAGCTGTTTTTT.

The DNA of the CDR3 is TGTGCCAGCAGTTGGGCAACTAGCGGCGCTTCGGATGAGCAGTTCTTC. Protein sequence: CASSWATSGASDEQFF. The chain links TRBV28 to TRBJ2-1; 8 bases fit TRBD2. The CDR3 is 16 amino acids. Germline CDR1 MDHEN, CDR2 SYDVKM. The V and J ends lost 4 bases and 8 bases, in that order; junction bases with no gene match: 13.

This clone appeared a single time. The chain uses TRBV28 and TRBJ2-5, with unresolved D. Germline CDR1 reads MDHEN; CDR2 reads SYDVKM. This CDR3 has 13 amino acids. V shed 3 bases and J shed 5 bases, with 10 bases lying between them. CDR3 bases: TGTGCCAGCAGTTTTTTGGGATGGGAGACCCAGTACTTC. Its translation is CASSFLGWETQYF.

This sequence joins TRBV5-4 and TRBJ2-7; perhaps TRBD1 as D (5 bases). This CDR3 spans 18 amino acids. Trimming shortened V by 0 bases and J by 0 bases, and 19 bases separated the two germline ends. In germline, CDR1 is SGHNT, CDR2 YYREEE (reference sequence). The CDR3 sequence is CASSLGGHSRIDSYEQYF. As DNA, the CDR3 is TGTGCCAGCAGCTTGGGCGGACACAGTAGGATCGACTCCTACGAGCAGTACTTC.

This clone was observed a handful of times. Compared with germline, one end of the junction differs, possibly owing to a read error. The chain carries TRBV7-9 and TRBJ2-7; weak D call: TRBD2 (5 bases). CDR3 length: 14 residues. Germline V CDR1 and CDR2: SEHNR, FQNEAQ (reference sequence). The CDR3 here is CASSQDGGLGEQYF. The DNA for the CDR3 is TGCGCCAGCAGCCAAGATGGCGGACTCGGCGAGCAGTACTTC.

This clone was seen only once. The chain joins TRBV4-3 to TRBJ2-7, with 7 nucleotides matching TRBD1. This CDR3 is built from 16 residues. Germline CDR1 is LGHNA and CDR2 is YSLEER. With 0 bases clipped from V and 1 base from J, the junction kept 6 bases outside the gene matches. CDR3 protein: CASSQDLGDSSYEQYF. The CDR3 region has the DNA TGCGCCAGCAGCCAAGATTTAGGGGACAGTTCCTACGAGCAGTACTTC.

The gene calls are TRBV5-1 and TRBJ2-7; 10 bases map to TRBD1. The V segment lost 0 bases and the J segment 6 bases; nucleotides outside the gene matches: 6. Germline lookup yields CDR1 SGHRS and CDR2 YFSETQ. This CDR3 has 15 residues. CDR3 sequence: CASSLGQGAISEQYV. DNA for the CDR3: TGCGCCAGCAGCTTGGGACAGGGGGCGATCAGCGAGCAGTACGTC.

The CDR3, as DNA: TGTGCCAGCAGGGGATTTGACAGGGCCTACAATGAGCAGTTCTTC. Translating gives CASRGFDRAYNEQFF. This rearrangement joins TRBV5-5 to TRBJ2-1; 7 positions agree with TRBD1. There are 15 residues in the CDR3. V dropped 5 bases and J dropped 2; count of bases not matched to a gene: 7. CDR1 is SGHKS, CDR2 YYEKEE, per germline (reference sequence).

The chain is built from TRBV7-9 and TRBJ1-1; TRBD1 might be the D (6 bases). This CDR3 is built from 17 residues. CDR1 SEHNR and CDR2 FQNEAQ come from the germline V gene (reference sequence). The germline V and J ends were trimmed by 4 bases and 0 bases, with 18 bases remaining between them. The CDR3 spells CASSSIGGSKMNTEAFF. CDR3 sequence (DNA): TGTGCCAGCAGCTCGATTGGGGGCAGTAAAATGAACACTGAAGCTTTCTTT.

The sample holds one count of this clone. This chain uses TRBV27 with TRBJ1-5; D is perhaps TRBD1 (6 bases). The CDR3 loop spans 15 amino acids. In germline, CDR1 is MNHEY, CDR2 SMNVEV (reference sequence). V dropped 0 bases and J dropped 6 bases, with 12 bases sitting between them. CDR3 in amino acids: CASSLSMTGSQPQHF. The CDR3 DNA reads as TGTGCCAGCAGTTTATCGATGACAGGAAGTCAGCCCCAGCATTTT.

The rearrangement joins TRBV4-3 to TRBJ2-3; D is uncertain. Germline V gene sequence: CDR1 LGHNA, CDR2 YSLEER. V lost 1 base and J lost 5, with 7 bases in between. The CDR3 runs 13 residues. Written as DNA, the CDR3 is TGCGCCAGCAGCCAAGGCTCTGTAGATACGCAGTATTTT. Protein: CASSQGSVDTQYF.

The chain joins TRBV5-1 to TRBJ1-4, with unresolved D. This CDR3 has 12 residues. V lost 2 bases to trimming and J lost 3 bases, with 2 bases between them. Germline values: CDR1 SGHRS, CDR2 YFSETQ. The CDR3 region is CASSLPNEKLFF. Written as DNA, the CDR3 is TGCGCCAGCAGCTTACCTAATGAAAAACTGTTTTTT.

The rearrangement links TRBV6-5 to TRBJ2-7; D ambiguous. This CDR3 has 13 residues. Trimming took 2 bases from V and 0 from J, leaving 5 bases between them. Germline V lookup: CDR1 MNHEY, CDR2 SVGAGI. CDR3 in amino acids: CASSYGVSYEQYV. The CDR3, as DNA: TGTGCCAGCAGTTACGGCGTCTCCTACGAGCAGTACGTC.

The chain links TRBV6-5 to TRBJ2-7; maybe TRBD2 (5 bases). The CDR3 is made up of 14 amino acids. Trimming cost V 3 bases and J 4 bases, with 13 bases left between them. Per germline, CDR1 MNHEY and CDR2 SVGAGI. CDR3 residues: CASSYEGAEYEQYF. The DNA for the CDR3 is TGTGCCAGCAGTTATGAGGGCGCAGAATACGAGCAGTACTTC.

V gene TRBV7-8 combines with J gene TRBJ2-2, with a possible D match to TRBD1 (6 bases). CDR3 length: 16 amino acids. The V end was cut by 5 bases, the J end by 2 bases, with 15 bases between. The V gene's germline CDR1 is SGHVS and CDR2 FQNEAQ. This chain's CDR3 is CASSQNRDSNTGELFF. CDR3 bases: TGTGCCAGCAGCCAGAACAGGGATTCAAACACCGGGGAGCTGTTTTTT.

This sequence joins TRBV29-1 and TRBJ2-2; D is unclear. The germline CDR1 and CDR2 sequences are SQVTM and ANQGSEA. This CDR3 is 13 amino acids long. Between the trimmed V and J ends, which lost 4 bases and 0 bases, there was a span of 6 bases. CDR3 sequence reads: CSVAGPNTGELFF. Here the CDR3 DNA reads TGCAGCGTTGCCGGGCCGAACACCGGGGAGCTGTTTTTT.

The gene calls are TRBV11-2 and TRBJ2-7; 9 bases agree with TRBD1. Trimming cost V 5 bases and J 4 bases; bases outside gene matches: 6. This CDR3 is built from 14 residues. Germline V gene sequence: CDR1 SGHAT, CDR2 FQNNGV. CDR3 residues: CASSPGTGLYEQYF. The CDR3 nucleotides read TGTGCCAGCAGCCCCGGGACAGGGTTGTACGAGCAGTACTTC.

The J gene is TRBJ2-7, the V gene TRBV6-6; maybe TRBD2 (6 bases). Germline CDR1 reads MNHNY; CDR2 reads SVGAGI (reference sequence). The V and J ends lost 5 bases and 4 bases respectively, with 15 bases between them. CDR3 length equals 14 residues. CDR3 region: CASSRGRLRYEQYF. CDR3 DNA: TGTGCCAGCAGTCGAGGGAGGTTGCGGTACGAGCAGTACTTC.

This rearrangement joins TRBV7-8 to TRBJ2-7; tentative D call: TRBD1 (6 bases). The germline V gene has CDR1 SGHVS and CDR2 FQNEAQ. The CDR3 consists of 14 residues. V dropped 0 bases and J dropped 3 bases, with 9 bases sitting between them. DNA for the CDR3: TGTGCCAGCAGCTTAGCCGGACAGCTCTACGAGCAGTACTTC. This sequence encodes CASSLAGQLYEQYF.

CDR3 region: CASSYGTADGLGKLFF. CDR3 bases: TGCGCCAGCAGCTACGGGACGGCAGATGGGTTGGGAAAACTGTTTTTT. The chain recombines TRBV5-1 with TRBJ1-4; possibly TRBD1 for D (5 bases). The CDR3 loop spans 16 amino acids. V was shortened by 3 bases and J by 10 bases, with 22 bases between the two germline ends. In germline, CDR1 is SGHRS, CDR2 YFSETQ.

The genes are TRBV15 and TRBJ1-3, with D maybe TRBD1 (5 bases). The germline V gene encodes CDR1 LNHNV and CDR2 YYDKDF (reference sequence). The CDR3 contains 15 residues. The germline V and J ends were trimmed by 1 base and 0 bases, with 7 bases remaining between them. The CDR3 loop reads CATSRVGDSGNTIYF. CDR3 DNA: TGTGCCACCAGCAGAGTGGGGGACTCTGGAAACACCATATATTTT.

V usage is TRBV7-3 and J usage is TRBJ2-1; 12 bases align to TRBD1. This CDR3 contains 17 residues. Germline CDR1 is SGHTA and CDR2 is FQGTGA. V dropped 3 bases and J dropped 1; count of bases not matched to a gene: 4. In DNA, the CDR3 is TGTGCCAGCAGCTTTGCGGGACAGGGGGCTTCCTACAATGAGCAGTTCTTC. Its protein product is CASSFAGQGASYNEQFF.

V gene TRBV28 combines with J gene TRBJ1-3; D unresolved. The CDR3 loop spans 16 amino acids. Germline V gene data show CDR1 as MDHEN and CDR2 as SYDVKM. V was trimmed by 3 bases and J by 0 bases, leaving 12 bases between them. CDR3 coding DNA: TGTGCCAGCAGTTTGAAGCCGGCCTACTCTGGAAACACCATATATTTT. It codes for CASSLKPAYSGNTIYF.

This chain uses TRBV11-2 with TRBJ1-6; tentatively, D is TRBD1 (6 bases). With 5 bases removed from V and 7 bases from J, the gap between germline ends came to 12 bases. The CDR3 consists of 14 residues. Germline V gives CDR1 SGHAT, CDR2 FQNNGV. This CDR3 reads CASSLDSWNSPLHF. The CDR3 nucleotides read TGTGCCAGCAGCCTGGACAGCTGGAATTCACCCCTCCACTTT.